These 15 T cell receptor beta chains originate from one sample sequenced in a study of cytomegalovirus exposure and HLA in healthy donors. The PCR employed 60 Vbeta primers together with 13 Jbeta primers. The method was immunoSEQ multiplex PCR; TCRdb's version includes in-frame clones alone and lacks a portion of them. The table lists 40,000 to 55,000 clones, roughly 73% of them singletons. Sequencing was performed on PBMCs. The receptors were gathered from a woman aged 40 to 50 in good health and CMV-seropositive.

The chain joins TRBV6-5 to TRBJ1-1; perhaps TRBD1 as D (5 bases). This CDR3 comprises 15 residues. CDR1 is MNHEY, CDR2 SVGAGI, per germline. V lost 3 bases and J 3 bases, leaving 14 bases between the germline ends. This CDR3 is CASSYGLQADTEAFF. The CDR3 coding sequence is TGTGCCAGCAGTTATGGGTTACAGGCCGACACTGAAGCTTTCTTT.

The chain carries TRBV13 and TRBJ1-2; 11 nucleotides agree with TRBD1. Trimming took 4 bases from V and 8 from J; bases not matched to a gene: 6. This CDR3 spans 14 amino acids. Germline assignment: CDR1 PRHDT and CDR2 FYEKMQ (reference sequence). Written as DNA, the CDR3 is TGTGCCAGCAGCTGGGACAGGGGGGGGCAAGGCTACACCTTC. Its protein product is CASSWDRGGQGYTF.

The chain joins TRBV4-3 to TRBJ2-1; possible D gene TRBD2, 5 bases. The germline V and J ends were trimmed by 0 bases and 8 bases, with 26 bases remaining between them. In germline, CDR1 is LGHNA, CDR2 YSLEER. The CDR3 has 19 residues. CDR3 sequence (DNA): TGCGCCAGCAGCCAAGAATATCGGGCGGGCCGACGGTTTTTTGATGAGCAGTTCTTC. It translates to CASSQEYRAGRRFFDEQFF.

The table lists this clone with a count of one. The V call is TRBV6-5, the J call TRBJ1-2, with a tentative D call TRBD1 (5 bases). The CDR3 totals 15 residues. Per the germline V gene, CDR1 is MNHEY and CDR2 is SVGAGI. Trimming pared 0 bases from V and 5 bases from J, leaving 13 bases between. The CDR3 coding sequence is TGTGCCAGCAGTTACTCCGGCAGCGGGGGGTATGGCTACACCTTC. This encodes CASSYSGSGGYGYTF.

The CDR3: CASSLYASGGTDTQYF. The CDR3 DNA reads TGTGCCAGCAGCCTATACGCTAGCGGCGGTACAGATACGCAGTATTTT. The chain uses TRBV7-6 and TRBJ2-3; TRBD2 agrees at 7 bases. V gave up 5 bases and J gave up 3 bases; unmatched junction bases: 11. Per the germline V gene, CDR1 is SGHVS and CDR2 is FNYEAQ. The CDR3 is 16 residues long.

In DNA, the CDR3 is TGTGCCAGCAGCGTGGGCCCGTCGAACACCGGGGAGCTGTTTTTT. It yields the protein CASSVGPSNTGELFF. The V call is TRBV6-4, the J call TRBJ2-2; D gene unclear. The CDR3 is 15 amino acids. V lost 6 bases and J lost 0, with 11 bases in between. Germline-derived CDR1 and CDR2 are MRHNA and SNTAGT.

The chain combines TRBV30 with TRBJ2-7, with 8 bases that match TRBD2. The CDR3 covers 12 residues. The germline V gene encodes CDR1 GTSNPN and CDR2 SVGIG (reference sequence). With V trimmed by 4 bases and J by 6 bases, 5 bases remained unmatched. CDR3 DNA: TGTGCCTGGATGCGGGGGGCTGGCGAGCAGTACTTC. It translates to CAWMRGAGEQYF.

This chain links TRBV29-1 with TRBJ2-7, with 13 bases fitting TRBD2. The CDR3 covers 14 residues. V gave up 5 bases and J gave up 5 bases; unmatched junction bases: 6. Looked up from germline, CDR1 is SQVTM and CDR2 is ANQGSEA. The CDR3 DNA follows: TGCAGCGTTCGGGGACTAGCGGGGTCCCACGAGCAGTACTTC. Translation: CSVRGLAGSHEQYF.

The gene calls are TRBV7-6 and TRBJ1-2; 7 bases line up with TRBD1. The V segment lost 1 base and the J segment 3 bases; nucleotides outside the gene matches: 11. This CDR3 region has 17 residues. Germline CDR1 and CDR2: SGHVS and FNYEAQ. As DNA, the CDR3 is TGTGCCAGCAGCTTAGAGGCCTCAGGGGGTGATGACTATGGCTACACCTTC. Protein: CASSLEASGGDDYGYTF.

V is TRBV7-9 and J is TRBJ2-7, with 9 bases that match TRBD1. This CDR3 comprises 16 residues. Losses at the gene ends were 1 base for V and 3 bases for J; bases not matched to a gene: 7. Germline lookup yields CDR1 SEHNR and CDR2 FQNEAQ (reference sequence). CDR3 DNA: TGTGCCAGCAGCTTAGGGGGGGGGACAGGGCGCTACGAGCAGTACTTC. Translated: CASSLGGGTGRYEQYF.

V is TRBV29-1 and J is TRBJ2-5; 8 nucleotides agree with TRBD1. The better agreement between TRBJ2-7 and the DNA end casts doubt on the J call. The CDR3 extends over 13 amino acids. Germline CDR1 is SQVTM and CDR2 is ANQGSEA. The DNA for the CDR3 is TGCAGCGCCGGGGAACAGGGGGGTTACGAGCAGTACTTC. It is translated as CSAGEQGGYEQYF.

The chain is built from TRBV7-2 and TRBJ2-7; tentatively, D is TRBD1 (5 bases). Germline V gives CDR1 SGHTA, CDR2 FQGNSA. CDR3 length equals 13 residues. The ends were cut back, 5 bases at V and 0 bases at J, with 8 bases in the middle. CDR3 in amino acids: CASSPGNSYEQYF. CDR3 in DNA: TGTGCCAGCAGCCCAGGGAACTCCTACGAGCAGTACTTC. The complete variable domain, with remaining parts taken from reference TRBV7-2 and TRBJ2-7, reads GAGVSQSPSNKVTEKGKDVELRCDPISGHTALYWYRQSLGQGLEFLIYFQGNSAPDKSGLPSDRFSAERTGGSVSTLTIQRTQQEDSAVYLCASSPGNSYEQYFGPGTRLTVT.

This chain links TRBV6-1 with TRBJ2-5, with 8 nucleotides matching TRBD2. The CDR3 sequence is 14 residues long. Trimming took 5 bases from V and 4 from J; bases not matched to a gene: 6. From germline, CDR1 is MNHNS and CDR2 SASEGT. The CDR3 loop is CASSRGGDPETQYF. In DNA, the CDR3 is TGTGCCAGCAGTCGGGGGGGCGACCCAGAGACCCAGTACTTC.

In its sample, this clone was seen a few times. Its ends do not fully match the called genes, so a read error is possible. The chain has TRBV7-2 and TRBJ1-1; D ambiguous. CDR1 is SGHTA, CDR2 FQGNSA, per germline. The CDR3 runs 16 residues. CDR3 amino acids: CAGSLYGEGLNTEAFF. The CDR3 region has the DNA TGTGCCGGCAGCTTATACGGGGAAGGCCTGAACACTGAAGCTTTCTTT.

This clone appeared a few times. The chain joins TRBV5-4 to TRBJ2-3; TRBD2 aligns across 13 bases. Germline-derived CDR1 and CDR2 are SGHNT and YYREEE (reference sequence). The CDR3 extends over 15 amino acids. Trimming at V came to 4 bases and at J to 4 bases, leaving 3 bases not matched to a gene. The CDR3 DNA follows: TGTGCCAGCAGCCGGACTAGCGGGGGCCCAGATACGCAGTATTTT. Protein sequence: CASSRTSGGPDTQYF.